The clone carrying this T cell receptor beta chain has more than one count but fewer than ten. Its antigen remains unidentified. Time point meaning: patch test 3, about 24 weeks after DPC sensitization. Regarding treatment: therapeutic diphenylcyclopropenone sensitization with weekly scalp DPC. Investigators collected blood before applying each patch test. The CDR3 spans 17 residues. After removal of 6 bases from V and 5 bases from J, the junction contained 14 bases not matched to a gene. Germline CDR1 and CDR2: MNHEY and SVGEGT. The data derive from a study of human T cells and chemical hapten exposure. Study results and limitations: Compared with pre-sensitization or healthy control sets, expanded TCRs clustered more. PT1 expanded TCR counts correlated positively with patch test score.

The study's library attached unique molecular identifiers to single cDNA molecules. Each CDR3 protein is one row after TCRdb ran MiXCR on the RACE reads. The sample carries about 160,000 distinct CDR3 sequences, roughly a quarter recorded once. The source of this sequence is a young woman with alopecia areata. Some clones in this sample may be carry-over from other donors' samples. Material: whole blood, obtained in connection with sensitization to the hapten diphenylcyclopropenone (DPC). The chain joins TRBV6-2 or TRBV6-3 to TRBJ2-1; TRBD2 aligns across 9 bases. This CDR3 reads CASSFNPGLAKNNEQFF. In nucleotides, the CDR3 is TGTGCCAGCAGCTTTAACCCGGGACTAGCAAAGAACAATGAGCAGTTCTTC.